One sample yielded the 24 T cell receptor beta chains listed below, sequenced in a study of blood T cell repertoires in COVID-19. Repertoires were generated with immunoSEQ multiplex PCR, while TCRdb's copy carries only in-frame clones and drops some. The sample contains about 130,000 clones, roughly 79% of which appear only once. Sequences were obtained from peripheral blood. The receptors derive from a human donor in a cohort sampled during active COVID-19.

The chain has TRBV2 and TRBJ2-5; 10 bases are shared with TRBD1. This CDR3 has 15 amino acids. In germline, CDR1 is SNHLY, CDR2 FYNNEI. Losses at the gene ends were 2 bases for V and 5 bases for J; bases not matched to a gene: 5. CDR3 coding DNA: TGTGCCAGCAGTGAACAGGACAGGGGGTTGGAGACCCAGTACTTC. Translating gives CASSEQDRGLETQYF.

V is TRBV30 and J is TRBJ1-1, with D possibly matching TRBD1 (6 bases). V gave up 6 bases and J gave up 4 bases, with 15 bases separating them. The CDR3 loop spans 13 amino acids. Germline CDR1 is GTSNPN and CDR2 is SVGIG (reference sequence). As DNA, the CDR3 is TGTGCCTGCCTAACAGGGATGGCCACTGAAGCTTTCTTT. This translates into CACLTGMATEAFF.

The chain joins TRBV3-1 (or the pseudogene TRBV3-2) to TRBJ2-2; 9 nucleotides agree with TRBD1. Germline-derived CDR1 and CDR2 are LGHDT and YNNKEL (reference sequence). The CDR3 length is 15 residues. V lost 6 bases to trimming and J lost 3 bases; unmatched junction nucleotides: 5. The CDR3 nucleotides read TGTGCCAGCAGTCGGGACAGGGCAGACACCGGGGAGCTGTTTTTT. As protein: CASSRDRADTGELFF.

V and J are TRBV2 and TRBJ2-7; 7 nucleotides line up with TRBD2. The V gene end was trimmed by 10 bases and the J gene end by 0 bases; junction bases not matched to a gene: 15. Germline CDR1 SNHLY, CDR2 FYNNEI. The CDR3 spans 16 residues. In nucleotides, the CDR3 is TGTGCCAACTCGAGGACTAGTCGTCCGAGCTCCTACGAGCAGTACTTC. It encodes CANSRTSRPSSYEQYF.

The chain couples TRBV28 to TRBJ1-6, with 10 bases that match TRBD1. The CDR3 spans 15 residues. J was trimmed by 4 bases and V by 10 bases; bases with no gene match: 7. The germline V gene encodes CDR1 MDHEN and CDR2 SYDVKM. The CDR3 sequence is CATWTGGIYNSPLHF. As DNA, the CDR3 is TGTGCCACTTGGACAGGGGGGATTTATAATTCACCCCTCCACTTT.

This sequence joins TRBV5-6 and TRBJ1-2; 8 bases are a match to TRBD1. After removal of 5 bases from V and 4 bases from J, the junction contained 7 bases not matched to a gene. The germline CDR1 and CDR2 sequences are SGHDT and YYEEEE. This CDR3 has 14 residues. The CDR3 loop is CASRSGGGVYGYTF. The CDR3 region has the DNA TGTGCCAGCAGGTCAGGGGGCGGCGTCTATGGCTACACCTTC.

This clone was counted once. CDR3 amino acids: CASSEPPFGGLDTGELFF. The CDR3 bases are TGCGCCAGCAGTGAGCCCCCCTTCGGAGGGTTGGACACCGGGGAGCTGTTTTTT. The chain uses TRBV10-2 and TRBJ2-2; weak D call: TRBD2 (6 bases). Trimming cost V 2 bases and J 3 bases, with 19 bases left between them. This CDR3 spans 18 amino acids. Germline values: CDR1 WSHSY, CDR2 SAAADI.

The chain recombines TRBV9 with TRBJ2-2; D call uncertain. Deletions cut 0 bases from V and 1 base from J, with 7 bases between. Germline CDR1 is SGDLS and CDR2 is YYNGEE. The CDR3 is made up of 15 amino acids. The CDR3 region has the DNA TGTGCCAGCAGCGTAGGGGCAGGGAACACCGGGGAGCTGTTTTTT. Protein product: CASSVGAGNTGELFF.

The rearrangement links TRBV27 to TRBJ1-6, with D possibly TRBD1 on 6 matching bases. Germline CDR1 and CDR2: MNHEY and SMNVEV (reference sequence). The CDR3 has 15 residues. Between the trimmed V and J ends, which lost 6 bases and 6 bases, there was a span of 15 bases. CDR3 in DNA: TGTGCCAGCAGGGAACCCGGGACACCTAATTCACCCCTCCACTTT. It is translated as CASREPGTPNSPLHF.

J is TRBJ1-1 and V is TRBV6-5, with 9 bases that match TRBD1. The length of the CDR3 is 14 residues. CDR1 MNHEY and CDR2 SVGAGI come from the germline V gene. J gave up 6 bases and V 6 bases, and 8 bases lay outside the gene matches. DNA of the CDR3: TGTGCCAGCAGACCCCGGGACAGGGTATCTGAAGCTTTCTTT. Its protein is CASRPRDRVSEAFF.

J is TRBJ1-2 and V is TRBV19; 9 nucleotides agree with TRBD1. Per germline, CDR1 LNHDA and CDR2 SQIVND (reference sequence). V shed 3 bases, J shed 5 bases, and the junction held 4 bases outside the gene matches. This CDR3 contains 14 residues. The CDR3 bases are TGTGCCAGTAGTATGTTGGGACAGGGATATGGCTACACCTTC. Protein sequence: CASSMLGQGYGYTF. Variable domain in full (rest from reference TRBV19 and TRBJ1-2): DGGITQSPKYLFRKEGQNVTLSCEQNLNHDAMYWYRQDPGQGLRLIYYSQIVNDFQKGDIAEGYSVSREKKESFPLTVTSAQKNPTAFYLCASSMLGQGYGYTFGSGTRLTVV.

The chain has TRBV19 and TRBJ2-2; D possibly corresponds to TRBD1 (5 bases). The germline gives CDR1 LNHDA, CDR2 SQIVND (reference sequence). V lost 6 bases to trimming and J lost 4 bases, with 12 bases between them. This CDR3 contains 14 residues. The CDR3 DNA follows: TGTGCCAGTAGCCTTACAGGTACCACCGGGGAGCTGTTTTTT. Residues: CASSLTGTTGELFF.

CDR3 DNA: TGCAGCGTTGTGGCTCATAGCGCAAATGAGCAGTTCTTC. Its translation: CSVVAHSANEQFF. This rearrangement joins TRBV29-1 to TRBJ2-1; TRBD2 is a possible D gene (5 bases). Germline values: CDR1 SQVTM, CDR2 ANQGSEA. The CDR3 extends over 13 amino acids. The V and J ends lost 4 bases and 7 bases respectively, with 14 bases between them.

The CDR3 spells CSAGGAGISYGYTF. CDR3 nucleotide sequence: TGCAGCGCTGGGGGCGCAGGGATTTCCTATGGCTACACCTTC. The rearrangement links TRBV29-1 to TRBJ1-2; TRBD1 is a possible D gene (6 bases). V dropped 7 bases and J dropped 4 bases, with 19 bases sitting between them. Germline CDR1 SQVTM, CDR2 ANQGSEA. CDR3 size: 14 residues.

A few counts support this clone. This chain joins TRBV19 and TRBJ2-1; possible D gene TRBD1, 6 bases. The V end was cut by 5 bases, the J end by 4 bases, with 9 bases between. This CDR3 is 13 amino acids long. Germline V lookup: CDR1 LNHDA, CDR2 SQIVND (reference sequence). In nucleotides, the CDR3 is TGTGCCAGTAGTCCAGGACAGTACAATGAGCAGTTCTTC. Its protein product is CASSPGQYNEQFF.

The count of this clone is one. The V call is TRBV28, the J call TRBJ2-2; 9 bases line up with TRBD1. V lost 4 bases and J lost 5; bases outside the gene matches: 8. The germline V gene has CDR1 MDHEN and CDR2 SYDVKM. The CDR3 has 16 residues. The CDR3 DNA reads as TGTGCCAGCAGTTATCCGGGACAGGGAATTACCGGGGAGCTGTTTTTT. It translates to CASSYPGQGITGELFF.

The count of this clone is one. The chain is built from TRBV9 and TRBJ1-6; possible D gene TRBD1, 5 bases. The germline gives CDR1 SGDLS, CDR2 YYNGEE. The CDR3 runs to 16 residues. V was shortened by 3 bases and J by 7 bases, with 17 bases between the two germline ends. CDR3 region: CASSASPGLGNSPLHF. The CDR3 bases are TGTGCCAGCAGCGCGTCCCCAGGGCTAGGGAATTCACCCCTCCACTTT. Based on the CDR3 plus reference TRBV9 and TRBJ1-6, the full variable domain is DSGVTQTPKHLITATGQRVTLRCSPRSGDLSVYWYQQSLDQGLQFLIQYYNGEERAKGNILERFSAQQFPDLHSELNLSSLELGDSALYFCASSASPGLGNSPLHFGNGTRLTVT.

The CDR3 region has the DNA TGTGCCTGGCTTCCCGGGGTAGCGGGGTCGCTACGCGCCGGGGAGCTGTTTTTT. This codes for CAWLPGVAGSLRAGELFF. The V and J genes are TRBV30 and TRBJ2-2, with TRBD2 matching 8 bases. V was clipped by 5 bases and J by 6 bases; unmatched bases: 20. From germline, CDR1 is GTSNPN and CDR2 SVGIG (reference sequence). This CDR3 is 18 amino acids long.

The V gene is TRBV7-6, the J gene TRBJ1-3; 9 nucleotides line up with TRBD1. The CDR3 is made up of 17 amino acids. V shed 3 bases and J 0 bases; nucleotides not matched to a gene: 6. Germline assignment: CDR1 SGHVS and CDR2 FNYEAQ. This chain's CDR3 is CASSFRQGDSSGNTIYF. CDR3 nucleotide sequence: TGTGCCAGCAGCTTTAGACAGGGGGATAGCTCTGGAAACACCATATATTTT.

V gene TRBV11-1 combines with J gene TRBJ1-3; tentative D call: TRBD1 (6 bases). Trimming took 5 bases from V and 0 from J, leaving 14 bases between them. Germline-derived CDR1 and CDR2 are SGHAT and FQDESV (reference sequence). The CDR3 runs to 16 residues. The CDR3 sequence: CASSREDRLSGNTIYF. As DNA, the CDR3 is TGTGCCAGCAGCAGAGAGGACAGACTCTCTGGAAACACCATATATTTT. Complete variable domain (other parts from reference TRBV11-1 and TRBJ1-3): EAEVAQSPRYKITEKSQAVAFWCDPISGHATLYWYRQILGQGPELLVQFQDESVVDDSQLPKDRFSAERLKGVDSTLKIQPAELGDSAMYLCASSREDRLSGNTIYFGEGSWLTVV.

J is TRBJ1-5 and V is TRBV15; 7 nucleotides align to TRBD1. V trimming: 3 bases; J trimming: 2 bases; junction bases outside the gene matches: 7. The CDR3 has 16 residues. Looked up from germline, CDR1 is LNHNV and CDR2 is YYDKDF (reference sequence). The CDR3 protein is CATSSGDREGNQPQHF. The CDR3 nucleotides are TGTGCCACCAGCAGTGGAGACAGGGAGGGCAATCAGCCCCAGCATTTT. Together with reference TRBV15 and TRBJ1-5, the CDR3 gives the full variable domain: DAMVIQNPRYQVTQFGKPVTLSCSQTLNHNVMYWYQQKSSQAPKLLFHYYDKDFNNEADTPDNFQSRRPNTSFCFLDIRSPGLGDTAMYLCATSSGDREGNQPQHFGDGTRLSIL.

The chain carries TRBV19 and TRBJ2-2; 8 positions agree with TRBD1. The CDR3 sequence is 15 residues long. Germline V gene data show CDR1 as LNHDA and CDR2 as SQIVND (reference sequence). The trim removed 6 bases at V and 1 base at J, leaving 4 bases unmatched. The CDR3 bases are TGTGCCAGTAGAATGGACAGGGTGAACACCGGGGAGCTGTTTTTT. This encodes CASRMDRVNTGELFF.

The CDR3 spells CASSTGQGNEKLFF. DNA of the CDR3: TGCGCCAGCAGCACGGGACAGGGGAATGAAAAACTGTTTTTT. The chain is built from TRBV5-1 and TRBJ1-4, with 10 bases that match TRBD1. This CDR3 region has 14 residues. J was trimmed by 5 bases and V by 4 bases; bases with no gene match: 2. The germline CDR1 and CDR2 sequences are SGHRS and YFSETQ. The full variable domain, rest sourced from reference TRBV5-1 and TRBJ1-4, is KAGVTQTPRYLIKTRGQQVTLSCSPISGHRSVSWYQQTPGQGLQFLFEYFSETQRNKGNFPGRFSGRQFSNSRSEMNVSTLELGDSALYLCASSTGQGNEKLFFGSGTQLSVL.

The chain links TRBV2 to TRBJ2-2; 7 nucleotides align to TRBD1. The ends lost 5 bases at V and 6 bases at J; junction bases unmatched: 12. Germline CDR1 is SNHLY and CDR2 is FYNNEI. The CDR3 consists of 16 residues. The CDR3 loop reads CASSRYRSTGSGELFF. As DNA, the CDR3 is TGTGCCAGCAGTAGGTACCGATCGACAGGGTCCGGGGAGCTGTTTTTT. Full variable domain (rest looked up from reference TRBV2 and TRBJ2-2): EPEVTQTPSHQVTQMGQEVILRCVPISNHLYFYWYRQILGQKVEFLVSFYNNEISEKSEIFDDQFSVERPDGSNFTLKIRSTKLEDSAMYFCASSRYRSTGSGELFFGEGSRLTVL.